This T cell receptor (beta chain) was sequenced for a study of T cell responses to AZD1222 COVID-19 vaccine. Regarding the study as a whole: It was only a handful of AZD1222 recipients who were seropositive at baseline. Donors in the cohort were predominantly white British and more often female, and clonal diversity was possibly underestimated.

Between the trimmed V and J ends, which lost 4 bases and 5 bases, there was a span of 8 bases. Germline V gene data show CDR1 as SQVTM and CDR2 as ANQGSEA. The CDR3 sequence is 11 residues long. As concerns this clone: As yet, its antigen is unknown.

Using immunoSEQ multiplex PCR, the repertoire was profiled, and TCRdb retains in-frame clones only, with some absent. The sample records roughly 180,000 clones, 90% to 95% being singletons. This receptor was obtained from an adult in good health. The sample consisted of peripheral blood, taken on day 0 of AZD1222 vaccination. This rearrangement joins TRBV29-1 to TRBJ1-2, with D unclear. The DNA of the CDR3 is TGCAGCGTTGTGGTTGGGTATGGCTACACCTTC. It specifies CSVVVGYGYTF.